The TCR beta chain under discussion was sequenced for a study of blood T cell repertoires in COVID-19. In the original processing: The assay estimated nucleated cells by amplifying reference gene primers. The protocol was immunoSEQ multiplex PCR, while the TCRdb copy is restricted to in-frame clones and leaves out a portion. The DNA was the basis for D and trimming; V, J and clone size are from that table. This table holds roughly 400,000 clones, less than 95% found once. J gave up 2 bases and V 4 bases, and 7 bases lay outside the gene matches. Germline V lookup: CDR1 SGDLS, CDR2 YYNGEE. This CDR3 spans 15 amino acids. Recruitment covered about 26 US areas and drew participants whose ages spanned roughly 18 to 90 years.

The receptor was derived from a man aged 18 to 30 who had recovered from COVID-19. The source material was PBMCs or T cells enriched from blood (not recorded which). The gene calls are TRBV9 and TRBJ2-7; 9 bases are a match to TRBD2. The CDR3 reads CASSPHAGGTYEQYF. The CDR3 nucleotides read TGTGCCAGCAGCCCCCATGCGGGAGGGACCTACGAGCAGTACTTC.